This T cell receptor beta chain emerged from a study of blood T cells in healthy people across ages (dated by TCRdb to 2014 to 2015). Turning to the overall study: Template switching captured roughly one uniquely barcoded TCR beta cDNA molecule per two T cells in model experiments. The donors were divided into four age groups: young (average roughly 15 years), middle-aged (approximately 39), aged (roughly 60) and long-lived (roughly 82). To track age-related changes in TCR beta repertoire diversity, the study relied on deep sequencing normalized with unique cDNA molecular identifiers. For two donors (one aged 18 to 29 and one aged 80 or older), the study analyzed two additional independent replicas of 1 million unique cDNA reads from the same blood draw. Study-wide findings and limitations: There was a strong correlation between observed TCR beta diversity and the percentage of naive T cells measured by flow cytometry. Since profiling was done on bulk unsorted PBMCs, naive and antigen-experienced compartments could not be conclusively compared. Observed TCR beta diversity per million T cells fell roughly linearly with age, and a significant reduction was already apparent by age around 40. Compared with the aged group, the long-lived group had more naive CD4+ T cells, fewer expanded clones and increased TCR diversity, a pattern suggesting age selection. Estimates of total diversity based on one million sequenced T cells were considered lower bounds and underestimates. The CMV infection status of donors was not known, potentially confounding age-related changes in expanded clonotypes.

The CDR3 runs 15 amino acids, cysteine and phenylalanine included. Left in the record is the CDR3 DNA by itself, 45 bases read in frame from the first base. CDR1 and CDR2 are drawn from the germline V gene: MNHNS, SASEGT. V and J are trimmed by 8 bases and 7 bases, and the gene matches miss 12 bases of the junction. Donors were roughly 40 systemically healthy Caucasian individuals from Russia aged roughly 6 to 90 years. Each donor gave 8 to 10 milliliters of peripheral blood, collected into EDTA-treated Vacutainer tubes. Ficoll-Paque density-gradient centrifugation was used to isolate PBMCs, with at least 6 million per sample. Total RNA, at least 6 micrograms per sample, was extracted from PBMCs with Trizol reagent. For every donor, flow cytometry on a PBMC aliquot measured the percentage of naive CD45RAhigh/CD27high T cells. A note on this clonotype: Its recognized antigen is unknown. No clone much larger than this one lies a single base away; base qualities are absent.

Preparation of the library involved 5' RACE. The instrument was an Illumina HiSeq 2500. A second 7 to 11 cycle PCR used a sample-barcoded 5' primer and a J-beta primer mix. A unique molecular identifier was introduced onto each TCR beta cDNA molecule by a template-switch 5' adaptor carrying 12 random nucleotides. Each sample yielded at least 3 million CDR3-containing paired-end reads. First-strand cDNA was synthesized from all RNA with the Mint cDNA synthesis kit, primed by a TRBC-specific oligonucleotide. Following uracil-DNA glycosylase treatment, all cDNA underwent a first 18-cycle PCR with the universal primers M1SS and BC2_uni_R. As for how the authors treated the data: Normalization of each sample was performed by random selection of 1 million high-quality reads, each carrying a distinct molecular identifier. Instead of being binned into consensus sequences, reads that shared molecular identifiers were thrown out. MiTCR, with a Q25 quality threshold and the strictest error-elimination algorithm, was used for CDR3 identification, clonotype clustering and error correction. A nonparametric unseen species model with Euler transformation was used to estimate a lower bound on total TCR beta diversity. TCRdb reprocessing: public reads trimmed at Q25 with fastp, clones called with MiXCR, in-frame beta chains kept. CDR3 protein duplicates are merged, each entry listing the most common genes and DNA. The V and J calls were determined by TCRdb, not by the authors. This sample is represented by about 1 million distinct CDR3 sequences; approximately 25% of them were singletons. In total, the top ten clones hold approximately 0.71% of the sample.

These same records also appear under a second study, on T cells of mothers and their children. From that second study: Donors were nine systemically healthy Caucasian individuals: three mothers and their six children. cDNA synthesis consumed the entire amount of extracted RNA, loaded at approximately 1.6 ug RNA in each 15 ul reaction. In the second PCR, the M1S primer introduced both the sample barcodes and 2-4 random nucleotides. More than 8.5 million TCR beta CDR3 reads were obtained from each mother, and about 3 million reads were obtained from each child. Thymic selection shapes the output of TCR recombination in a similar way in related and unrelated pairs, and inherited differences have a minor effect. Normalized repertoire overlap in related mother-child pairs was always slightly higher than in unrelated mother-child pairs, but the difference was never significant. With a sensitivity of about 100 clones per million clonotypes, no persistent microchimeric T cell clones were detected. In the study, deep NGS was used to compare the TCR beta repertoires of mothers and children, and features distinguishing related mother-child pairs from unrelated individuals were sought. Mothers averaged approximately 41 +/- 4 years of age and children averaged about 12 +/- 4 years. After adapters were ligated using NEBNext reagents, the libraries underwent 100+100 nt paired-end sequencing on an Illumina HiSeq 2000. To prevent cross-contamination, the mother and child libraries were prepared one month apart and sequenced in separate runs. For each donor, somewhere between roughly 450,000 and 2,000,000 distinct TCR beta clonotypes were identified. Naive TCR beta clonotypes were estimated from low-frequency clonotypes matched to each donor's FACS-determined naive share, without sorting.

This receptor was identified in a girl aged 2-10 years in good health. The chain is made from TRBV6-1 and TRBJ2-1; the junction holds 9 bases that match TRBD2. Specimen: blood. The DNA sequence is given as TGTGCCAGCCTACTGTGGGGACTAGCTGTTAATGAGCAGTTCTTC. Protein translation: CASLLWGLAVNEQFF.